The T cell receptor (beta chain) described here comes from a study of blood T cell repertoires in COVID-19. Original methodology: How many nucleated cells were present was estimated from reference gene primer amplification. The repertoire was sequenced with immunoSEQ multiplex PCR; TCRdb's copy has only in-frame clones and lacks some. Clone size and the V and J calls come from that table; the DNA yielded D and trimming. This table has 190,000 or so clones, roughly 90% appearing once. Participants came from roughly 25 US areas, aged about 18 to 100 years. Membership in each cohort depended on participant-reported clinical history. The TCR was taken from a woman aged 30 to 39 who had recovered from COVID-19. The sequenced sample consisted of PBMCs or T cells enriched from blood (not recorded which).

The CDR3 reads CASSYPEWRQGSYEQYF. The DNA for the CDR3 is TGTGCCAGCAGTTACCCCGAATGGCGACAGGGTTCTTACGAGCAGTACTTC. The V call is TRBV6-2 or TRBV6-3, the J call TRBJ2-7, with TRBD1 matching 7 bases. J gave up 4 bases and V 2 bases, and 14 bases lay outside the gene matches. Germline loops: CDR1 MNHEY, CDR2 SVGEGT. The CDR3 length is 17 residues.